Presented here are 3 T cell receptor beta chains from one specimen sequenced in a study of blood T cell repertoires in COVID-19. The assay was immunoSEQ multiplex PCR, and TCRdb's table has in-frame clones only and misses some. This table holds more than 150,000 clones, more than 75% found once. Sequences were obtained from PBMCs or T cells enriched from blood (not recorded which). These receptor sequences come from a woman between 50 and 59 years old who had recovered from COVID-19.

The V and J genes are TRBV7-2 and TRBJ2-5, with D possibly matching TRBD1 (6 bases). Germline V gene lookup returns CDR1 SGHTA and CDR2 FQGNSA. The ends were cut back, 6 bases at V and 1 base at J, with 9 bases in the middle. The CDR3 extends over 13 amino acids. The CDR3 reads CASRRQVQETQYF. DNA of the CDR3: TGTGCCAGCAGACGACAGGTCCAAGAGACCCAGTACTTC.

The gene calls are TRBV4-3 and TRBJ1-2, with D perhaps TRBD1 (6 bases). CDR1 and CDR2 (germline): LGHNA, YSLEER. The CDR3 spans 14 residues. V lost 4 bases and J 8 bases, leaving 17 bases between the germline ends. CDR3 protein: CASSLSHRVWGYTF. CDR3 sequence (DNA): TGCGCCAGCAGCCTTTCCCACAGGGTGTGGGGCTACACCTTC.

CDR3 nucleotides: TGTGCCAGCAGCCTAGTAGGGGGAGATGTCTATGGCTACACCTTC. It yields the protein CASSLVGGDVYGYTF. The chain is built from TRBV7-9 and TRBJ1-2, with D possibly matching TRBD1 (6 bases). Trimming took off 5 bases at V and 4 bases at J, with 17 bases between the two ends. This CDR3 is built from 15 residues. Germline V gene sequence: CDR1 SEHNR, CDR2 FQNEAQ (reference sequence).